This TCR beta chain was identified during a study of T-cell reconstitution after alpha-beta-depleted transplantation in children. This clonotype was observed at least ten times. Preparation of the TCRbeta library used unique molecular identifiers. TCRdb called the PCR reads again in MiXCR, with one record for every CDR3 protein. This table has 200,000 to 300,000 distinct CDR3 sequences, about 12% appearing once. This CDR3 region has 16 residues. Germline V gene lookup returns CDR1 LGHNA and CDR2 YNFKEQ. V trimming: 0 bases; J trimming: 4 bases; junction bases outside the gene matches: 3. The chain is built from TRBV4-2 and TRBJ1-5; 10 positions agree with TRBD1. The specimen comprised PBMCs from the stem cell graft donor, sampled from the stem cell graft. The sequence came from a human donor who donated a stem cell graft to a child with acute lymphoblastic leukemia. As DNA, the CDR3 is TGTGCCAGCAGCCAAGATCGGACAGGGGGGAATCAGCCCCAGCATTTT. As protein: CASSQDRTGGNQPQHF.